The 29 T cell receptor beta chains presented below share a single source sample, sequenced in a study of shared clonotypes between healthy human individuals. The method was immunoSEQ multiplex PCR; TCRdb's version includes in-frame clones alone and lacks a portion of them. The table shows millions of clones, with more than 85% occurring only once. The specimen sequenced was naive CD4+ T cells from PBMCs. The subset here: CD45RA+ positively selected. The source of these receptors is a man between 18 and 35 years old in good health. Some clones in this sample may be carry-over from other donors' samples.

The count of this clone is one. The chain is built from TRBV28 and TRBJ1-3; no clear D gene. Germline CDR1 is MDHEN and CDR2 is SYDVKM. The CDR3 spans 12 residues. V lost 6 bases and J lost 7, with 10 bases in between. CDR3 loop: CASSRHPNTIYF. The CDR3 nucleotides are TGTGCCAGCAGCCGACACCCGAACACCATATATTTT.

The chain has TRBV7-3 and TRBJ2-2; TRBD1 matches 7 bases. Germline trimming cut 4 bases from V and 4 bases from J; bases unmatched to any gene: 12. The CDR3 runs 17 residues. Germline CDR1 reads SGHTA; CDR2 reads FQGTGA. Here the CDR3 reads CASSSQIRQGFTGELFF. The CDR3 nucleotides read TGTGCCAGCAGCTCCCAGATCCGACAGGGTTTCACCGGGGAGCTGTTTTTT.

The gene calls are TRBV10-3 and TRBJ2-1; weak D call: TRBD2 (6 bases). V lost 10 bases and J 4 bases, leaving 20 bases between the germline ends. Germline CDR1 ENHRY, CDR2 SYGVKD. This CDR3 is built from 15 residues. CDR3 protein: CATLGAGELYNEQFF. The CDR3 DNA reads TGTGCCACCCTAGGAGCGGGTGAACTTTACAATGAGCAGTTCTTC.

CDR3 sequence reads: CASSPSTDTEAFF. CDR3 DNA: TGTGCCAGCTCACCGAGTACAGACACTGAAGCTTTCTTT. J is TRBJ1-1 and V is TRBV18; D is unclear. The CDR3 has 13 amino acids. The germline V gene encodes CDR1 KGHSH and CDR2 LQKENI. V lost 3 bases and J lost 3, with 8 bases in between. The variable domain in full, completed from reference TRBV18 and TRBJ1-1, reads NAGVMQNPRHLVRRRGQEARLRCSPMKGHSHVYWYRQLPEEGLKFMVYLQKENIIDESGMPKERFSAEFPKEGPSILRIQQVVRGDSAAYFCASSPSTDTEAFFGQGTRLTVV.

This clone was counted a single time. The rearrangement uses TRBV28 and TRBJ2-4, with 7 bases aligning to TRBD1. This CDR3 is built from 13 residues. With 9 bases clipped from V and 9 bases from J, the junction kept 11 bases outside the gene matches. Germline V gene lookup returns CDR1 MDHEN and CDR2 SYDVKM. The CDR3 loop reads CASLDRAVSIQYF. Written as DNA, the CDR3 is TGTGCCAGTTTAGACAGGGCCGTCAGCATTCAGTACTTC.

The V gene is TRBV15, the J gene TRBJ2-1, with a tentative D call TRBD1 (5 bases). V was cut by 2 bases and J by 0 bases, with 8 bases left in between. Per the germline V gene, CDR1 is LNHNV and CDR2 is YYDKDF (reference sequence). The CDR3 length is 15 residues. CDR3 loop: CATSRSTGSYNEQFF. The CDR3 coding sequence is TGTGCCACCAGCAGATCCACAGGCTCCTACAATGAGCAGTTCTTC.

This chain connects TRBV7-9 to TRBJ2-1; D is unresolved. CDR3 length: 11 amino acids. Germline V gene lookup returns CDR1 SEHNR and CDR2 FQNEAQ (reference sequence). The germline V and J ends were trimmed by 7 bases and 8 bases, with 9 bases remaining between them. DNA for the CDR3: TGTGCCAGCACGGTCGGCGATGAGCAGTTCTTC. Residues: CASTVGDEQFF.

The chain carries TRBV6-6 and TRBJ2-7; no reliable D call. The CDR3 runs 14 residues. The V gene's germline CDR1 is MNHNY and CDR2 SVGAGI (reference sequence). V lost 2 bases to trimming and J lost 3 bases, with 11 bases between them. The CDR3 sequence: CASSYGRNVYEQYF. In DNA form, the CDR3 reads TGTGCCAGCAGTTACGGCAGGAACGTCTACGAGCAGTACTTC.

This chain connects TRBV19 to TRBJ2-7, with 10 bases that match TRBD1. Trimming at V came to 2 bases and at J to 4 bases, leaving 2 bases not matched to a gene. CDR3 length: 14 amino acids. The V gene's germline CDR1 is LNHDA and CDR2 SQIVND (reference sequence). The CDR3 DNA reads TGTGCCAGTAGTATACGGGGACAGGGGTACGAGCAGTACTTC. Its translation: CASSIRGQGYEQYF. The entire variable domain, with the rest obtained from reference TRBV19 and TRBJ2-7, is as follows: DGGITQSPKYLFRKEGQNVTLSCEQNLNHDAMYWYRQDPGQGLRLIYYSQIVNDFQKGDIAEGYSVSREKKESFPLTVTSAQKNPTAFYLCASSIRGQGYEQYFGPGTRLTVT.

The J gene is TRBJ2-1, the V gene TRBV6-4, with 7 bases that match TRBD2. The CDR3 loop spans 15 amino acids. Trimming took 8 bases from V and 3 from J; bases not matched to a gene: 10. The germline V gene encodes CDR1 MRHNA and CDR2 SNTAGT. The CDR3 loop is CASHRPGRVYNEQFF. CDR3 bases: TGTGCCAGCCATAGGCCAGGGAGGGTCTACAATGAGCAGTTCTTC.

This chain connects TRBV30 to TRBJ2-7; possibly TRBD1 or TRBD2 for D (5 bases each). V lost 3 bases and J lost 8, with 14 bases in between. Looked up from germline, CDR1 is GTSNPN and CDR2 is SVGIG (reference sequence). The CDR3 consists of 12 residues. Here the CDR3 DNA reads TGTGCCTGGAGGAGAGCAGAGGGACAGCAGTACTTC. It yields the protein CAWRRAEGQQYF. Based on the CDR3 plus reference TRBV30 and TRBJ2-7, the full variable domain is SQTIHQWPATLVQPVGSPLSLECTVEGTSNPNLYWYRQAAGRGLQLLFYSVGIGQISSEVPQNLSASRPQDRQFILSSKKLLLSDSGFYLCAWRRAEGQQYFGPGTRLTVT.

The gene calls are TRBV5-1 and TRBJ2-5; D tentatively reads TRBD1 or TRBD2 (6 bases each). CDR1 and CDR2 from the germline V gene are SGHRS and YFSETQ. Trimming took off 2 bases at V and 3 bases at J, with 14 bases between the two ends. The length of the CDR3 is 15 residues. The CDR3 loop reads CASSLGGSWEETQYF. CDR3 nucleotide sequence: TGCGCCAGCAGCTTAGGGGGGTCCTGGGAAGAGACCCAGTACTTC. Using reference TRBV5-1 and TRBJ2-5 for the parts outside the CDR3, the full variable domain is KAGVTQTPRYLIKTRGQQVTLSCSPISGHRSVSWYQQTPGQGLQFLFEYFSETQRNKGNFPGRFSGRQFSNSRSEMNVSTLELGDSALYLCASSLGGSWEETQYFGPGTRLLVL.

This clone was seen just once. This sequence joins TRBV28 and TRBJ1-2; 9 positions agree with TRBD1. The CDR3 spans 12 residues. Germline loops: CDR1 MDHEN, CDR2 SYDVKM. With 8 bases clipped from V and 7 bases from J, the junction kept 5 bases outside the gene matches. In nucleotides, the CDR3 is TGTGCCAGCCGAACAGGGGGCGGTGGCTACACCTTC. This gives the protein CASRTGGGGYTF.

The chain joins TRBV28 to TRBJ2-3; tentative D call: TRBD2 (6 bases). The CDR3 totals 13 residues. Per the germline V gene, CDR1 is MDHEN and CDR2 is SYDVKM. Trimming removed 6 bases from V and 6 bases from J, with 13 bases in between. The CDR3 protein is CASRTGGWDTQYF. As DNA, the CDR3 is TGTGCCAGCAGGACCGGGGGTTGGGATACGCAGTATTTT.

The chain employs TRBV28 and TRBJ1-5, with D uncertain. The CDR3 spans 14 residues. V was pared by 2 bases and J by 1 base, with 6 bases between. Germline values: CDR1 MDHEN, CDR2 SYDVKM. The CDR3 DNA follows: TGTGCCAGCAGTTTAGAAGTAAGCAATCAGCCCCAGCATTTT. It encodes CASSLEVSNQPQHF.

Only one count was recorded for this clone. This sample includes further DNA sequences coding for the same CDR3. The genes are TRBV5-6 and TRBJ2-5; D gene ambiguous. The ends were cut back, 1 base at V and 4 bases at J, with 5 bases in the middle. Per the germline V gene, CDR1 is SGHDT and CDR2 is YYEEEE. The CDR3 is 12 amino acids. CDR3 sequence (DNA): TGTGCCAGCAGCTTGTATAGAGAGACCCAGTACTTC. Protein sequence: CASSLYRETQYF.

As DNA, the CDR3 is TGTGCCAGCAGCTTGGCCGGGACTAGCGGCACAGATACGCAGTATTTT. It specifies CASSLAGTSGTDTQYF. The gene calls are TRBV7-3 and TRBJ2-3; 10 bases line up with TRBD2. Germline-derived CDR1 and CDR2 are SGHTA and FQGTGA. V trimming: 3 bases; J trimming: 1 base; junction bases outside the gene matches: 4. CDR3 size: 16 residues.

The chain is built from TRBV9 and TRBJ2-3; D gene ambiguous. The CDR3 is 15 amino acids. Trimming took 4 bases from V and 0 from J, leaving 12 bases between them. Germline values: CDR1 SGDLS, CDR2 YYNGEE. CDR3 coding DNA: TGTGCCAGCAGCTACGGACCTTCTAGCACAGATACGCAGTATTTT. This encodes CASSYGPSSTDTQYF.

DNA of the CDR3: TGTGCCACCAGCAGGGCTCCAAGCGGGATGCGCGAGCAGTACTTC. It translates to CATSRAPSGMREQYF. V gene TRBV15 combines with J gene TRBJ2-7, with 7 bases that match TRBD2. The V gene's germline CDR1 is LNHNV and CDR2 YYDKDF (reference sequence). V trimming: 3 bases; J trimming: 6 bases; junction bases outside the gene matches: 11. This CDR3 comprises 15 residues.

The V call is TRBV28, the J call TRBJ2-7, with D perhaps matching TRBD1 (5 bases). The germline V gene encodes CDR1 MDHEN and CDR2 SYDVKM. The length of the CDR3 is 11 residues. The ends were cut back, 7 bases at V and 5 bases at J, with 9 bases in the middle. CDR3 coding DNA: TGTGCCAGCAAGGGGCCCCACGAGCAGTACTTC. It specifies CASKGPHEQYF.

The V call is TRBV5-6, the J call TRBJ1-4, with 9 bases matching TRBD1. V was pared by 5 bases and J by 7 bases, with 9 bases of the junction left unmatched. Germline-derived CDR1 and CDR2 are SGHDT and YYEEEE. This CDR3 comprises 15 residues. Written as DNA, the CDR3 is TGTGCCAGCAGTTTTACGGGACAGGGTTTTGAAAAACTGTTTTTT. It encodes CASSFTGQGFEKLFF.

The chain carries TRBV5-1 and TRBJ2-5; maybe TRBD2 (5 bases). V lost 3 bases to trimming and J lost 6 bases, with 15 bases between them. This CDR3 has 14 residues. Germline V gene sequence: CDR1 SGHRS, CDR2 YFSETQ. The CDR3 here is CASSSHGVPQTQYF. The CDR3 nucleotides are TGCGCCAGCAGCTCTCACGGGGTCCCTCAGACCCAGTACTTC.

The V call is TRBV9, the J call TRBJ2-1, with TRBD2 matching 10 bases. The CDR3 loop spans 14 amino acids. V shed 0 bases and J 10 bases; nucleotides not matched to a gene: 4. CDR1 and CDR2 from the germline V gene are SGDLS and YYNGEE. In nucleotides, the CDR3 is TGTGCCAGCAGCGTAGGGACTAGCGGAAGGGAGCAGTTCTTC. It yields the protein CASSVGTSGREQFF.

This chain's CDR3 is CASSVDPGARWNEQYF. The CDR3 DNA is TGTGCCAGCAGCGTAGACCCGGGGGCCAGATGGAACGAGCAGTACTTC. The chain is built from TRBV9 and TRBJ2-7; D may be TRBD1 or TRBD2 (6 bases each). V lost 0 bases, J lost 5 bases, and 18 bases lay in between. The CDR3 consists of 16 residues. CDR1 and CDR2 (germline): SGDLS, YYNGEE.

The chain is built from TRBV28 and TRBJ1-2; D gene unclear. V dropped 5 bases and J dropped 4 bases, with 23 bases sitting between them. The germline V gene encodes CDR1 MDHEN and CDR2 SYDVKM. The CDR3 consists of 17 residues. The CDR3 bases are TGTGCCAGCAGTCGCGGACGGAGCCCCCGTGGTATCTATGGCTACACCTTC. It is translated as CASSRGRSPRGIYGYTF.

The chain carries TRBV2 and TRBJ2-7, with 8 bases lining up with TRBD1. The CDR3 totals 14 residues. Germline lookup yields CDR1 SNHLY and CDR2 FYNNEI. After removal of 7 bases from V and 5 bases from J, the junction contained 10 bases not matched to a gene. The CDR3 DNA reads as TGTGCCAGCAAGGGTAACAGGGGGTCTAACGAGCAGTACTTC. Its translation is CASKGNRGSNEQYF.

This chain links TRBV10-2 with TRBJ1-2; 10 positions agree with TRBD1. The CDR3 totals 15 residues. J was trimmed by 4 bases and V by 5 bases; bases with no gene match: 7. From germline, CDR1 is WSHSY and CDR2 SAAADI. The chain's CDR3 is CASSRGTGESYGYTF. CDR3 sequence (DNA): TGCGCCAGCAGTCGCGGGACAGGGGAATCCTATGGCTACACCTTC.

The chain combines TRBV28 with TRBJ2-2; unclear D gene. Trimming pared 4 bases from V and 4 bases from J, leaving 7 bases between. The CDR3 is 13 amino acids. From germline, CDR1 is MDHEN and CDR2 SYDVKM. CDR3 sequence (DNA): TGTGCCAGCAGTTCTCAGCCCACCGGGGAGCTGTTTTTT. Its protein is CASSSQPTGELFF.

This rearrangement joins TRBV5-1 to TRBJ1-2; no firm D call. Germline V gene data show CDR1 as SGHRS and CDR2 as YFSETQ. V was pared by 4 bases and J by 4 bases, with 14 bases between. The CDR3 spans 14 residues. The CDR3 nucleotides are TGCGCCAGCAGCCCCTCGGCGGACTTCTATGGCTACACCTTC. Its protein product is CASSPSADFYGYTF.